This T cell receptor (beta chain) was recorded in a study of cytomegalovirus exposure and HLA in healthy donors. Study-wide background: Previous work identified 120 million or so unique TCR beta sequences from approximately 190 million T cells. Points from the study as a whole: Among TCR sequences, most were rare, though some public TCRs appeared in many donors.

Use of 60 Vbeta and 13 Jbeta primers characterized the PCR. The table came from immunoSEQ multiplex PCR; TCRdb's copy has only in-frame clones and leaves some out. This sample has under 150,000 clones, with around 75% found just once. Germline V gene sequence: CDR1 PRHDT, CDR2 FYEKMQ (reference sequence). CDR3 length: 14 amino acids. Trimming removed 3 bases at V and 3 bases at J, with 12 bases between. Those who donated were healthy bone marrow donors. Concerning this clone itself: Its antigen is not known.

Sequences were obtained from PBMCs. The chain uses TRBV13 and TRBJ2-7; the D gene is possibly TRBD2 (6 bases). The clonotype was recovered from a woman in her 50s in good health and CMV-seropositive. The CDR3 DNA reads as TGTGCCAGCAGCTTTGGGTACGGGGGCTACGAGCAGTACTTC. It encodes CASSFGYGGYEQYF.